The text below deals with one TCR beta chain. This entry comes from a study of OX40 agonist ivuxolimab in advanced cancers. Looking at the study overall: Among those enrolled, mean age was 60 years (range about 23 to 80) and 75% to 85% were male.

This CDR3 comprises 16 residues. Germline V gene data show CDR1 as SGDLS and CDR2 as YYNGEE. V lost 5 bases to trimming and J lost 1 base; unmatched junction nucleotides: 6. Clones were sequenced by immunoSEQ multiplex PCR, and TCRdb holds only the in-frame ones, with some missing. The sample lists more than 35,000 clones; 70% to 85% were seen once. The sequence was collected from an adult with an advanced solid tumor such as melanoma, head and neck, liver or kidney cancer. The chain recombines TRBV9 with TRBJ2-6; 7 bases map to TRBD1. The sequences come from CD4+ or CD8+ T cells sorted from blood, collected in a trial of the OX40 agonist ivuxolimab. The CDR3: CASSRGGQSGANVLTF. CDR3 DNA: TGTGCCAGCAGTAGAGGGGGACAGTCTGGGGCCAACGTCCTGACTTTC. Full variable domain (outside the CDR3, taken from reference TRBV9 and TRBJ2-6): DSGVTQTPKHLITATGQRVTLRCSPRSGDLSVYWYQQSLDQGLQFLIQYYNGEERAKGNILERFSAQQFPDLHSELNLSSLELGDSALYFCASSRGGQSGANVLTFGAGSRLTVL.